The entry below gives a single T cell receptor beta chain sequence along with its context. The data derive from a study of blood T cell repertoires in COVID-19. Study as a whole: Spain, Italy and the United States supplied samples that represented acute and convalescent COVID-19. T cells, B-cell-depleted T cells, or PBMCs supplied cDNA or gDNA.

Authors' processing steps: Amplification of reference gene primers provided the estimated nucleated cell counts. The method was immunoSEQ multiplex PCR; TCRdb's version includes in-frame clones alone and lacks a portion of them. The V and J calls and the clone size are those of that table, but D and trimming were determined from the DNA. This table has about 480,000 clones, around 88% appearing once. V was trimmed by 1 base and J by 7 bases, leaving 7 bases between them. CDR3 length equals 12 residues. The germline V gene encodes CDR1 SGHAT and CDR2 FQNNGV. V and J are TRBV11-2 and TRBJ1-1; no reliable D call. The specimen was peripheral blood. The receptor was isolated from a woman in her twenties or thirties with acute or convalescent COVID-19. The CDR3 DNA reads TGTGCCAGCAGCTTAGTTTTAAATGAAGCTTTCTTT. It codes for CASSLVLNEAFF.